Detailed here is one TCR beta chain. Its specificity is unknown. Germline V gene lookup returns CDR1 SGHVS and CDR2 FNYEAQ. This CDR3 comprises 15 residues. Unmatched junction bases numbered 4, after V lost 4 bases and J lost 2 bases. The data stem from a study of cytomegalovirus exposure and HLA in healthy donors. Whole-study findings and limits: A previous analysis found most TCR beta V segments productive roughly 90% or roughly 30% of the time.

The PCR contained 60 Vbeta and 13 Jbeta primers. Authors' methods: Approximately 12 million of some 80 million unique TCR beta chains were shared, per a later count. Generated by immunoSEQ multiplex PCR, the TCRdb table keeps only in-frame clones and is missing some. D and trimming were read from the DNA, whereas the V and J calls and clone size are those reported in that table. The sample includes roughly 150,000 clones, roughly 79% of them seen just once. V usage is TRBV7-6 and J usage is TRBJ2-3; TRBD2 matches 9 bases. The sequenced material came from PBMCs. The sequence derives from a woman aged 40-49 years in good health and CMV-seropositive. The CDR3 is CASSSSGGYTDTQYF. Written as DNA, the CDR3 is TGTGCCAGCAGCTCGAGCGGGGGGTACACAGATACGCAGTATTTT.